The 2 T cell receptor beta chains below all came from one sample that was sequenced in a study of T cell responses to AZD1222 COVID-19 vaccine. Using immunoSEQ multiplex PCR, the repertoire was profiled, and TCRdb retains in-frame clones only, with some absent. The sample gives 200,000 or so clones, 90% to 95% of which show up once; over 7.5% is in the top ten. Sequencing used peripheral blood, obtained on day 0 of AZD1222 vaccination. The receptors derive from an adult in good health.

This clone occurred once. This chain connects TRBV29-1 to TRBJ2-5, with D tentatively TRBD2 (6 bases). The V gene's germline CDR1 is SQVTM and CDR2 ANQGSEA. V lost 4 bases to trimming and J lost 5 bases, with 8 bases between them. This CDR3 region has 11 residues. In DNA form, the CDR3 reads TGCAGCGTTGCCAGCGGGGAGACCCAGTACTTC. Protein sequence: CSVASGETQYF.

This chain links TRBV14 with TRBJ2-5, with 8 bases aligning to TRBD2. Trimming took 0 bases from V and 7 from J; bases not matched to a gene: 13. Germline CDR1 SGHDN, CDR2 FVKESK. The CDR3 spans 17 residues. The DNA for the CDR3 is TGTGCCAGCAGCCAAGATTCTCTAGCGGGCACCCGGGGGACCCAGTACTTC. This encodes CASSQDSLAGTRGTQYF.